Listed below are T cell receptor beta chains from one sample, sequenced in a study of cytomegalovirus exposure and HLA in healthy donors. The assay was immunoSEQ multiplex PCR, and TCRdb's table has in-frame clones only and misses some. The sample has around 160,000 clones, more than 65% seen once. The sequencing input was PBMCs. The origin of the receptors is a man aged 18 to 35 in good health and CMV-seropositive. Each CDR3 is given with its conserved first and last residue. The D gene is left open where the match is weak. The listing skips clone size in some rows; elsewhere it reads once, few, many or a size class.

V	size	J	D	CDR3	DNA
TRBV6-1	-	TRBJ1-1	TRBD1	CALAGGIRTEAFF	TGTGCCCTGGCAGGGGGGATTCGCACTGAAGCTTTCTTT
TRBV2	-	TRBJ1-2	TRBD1	CASSGTGATYGYTF	TGTGCCAGCAGTGGGACAGGGGCGACCTATGGCTACACCTTC
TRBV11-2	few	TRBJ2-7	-	CASSLLVGGSYEQYF	TGTGCCAGCAGCTTACTAGTGGGGGGTTCCTACGAGCAGTACTTC
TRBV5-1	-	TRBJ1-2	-	CASSWGLGENYGYTF	TGCGCCAGCAGCTGGGGACTCGGCGAAAACTATGGCTACACCTTC
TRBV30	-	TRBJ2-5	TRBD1	CAWRGTGAETQYF	TGTGCCTGGAGGGGGACAGGCGCAGAGACCCAGTACTTC
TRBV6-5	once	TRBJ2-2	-	CASSETGYTGELFF	TGTGCCAGCTCCGAGACAGGATACACCGGGGAGCTGTTTTTT
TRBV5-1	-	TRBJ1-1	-	CASSLAGPNTEAFF	TGCGCCAGCAGCTTGGCAGGCCCGAACACTGAAGCTTTCTTT
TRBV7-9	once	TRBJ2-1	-	CASSRPMGLYNEQFF	TGTGCCAGCAGCCGACCGATGGGACTGTACAATGAGCAGTTCTTC
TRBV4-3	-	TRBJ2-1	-	CASSPLRSGNEQFF	TGCGCCAGCAGCCCTCTAAGGTCCGGGAATGAGCAGTTCTTC
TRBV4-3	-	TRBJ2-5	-	CASSQDFGYSQETQYF	TGCGCCAGCAGCCAAGATTTCGGTTACAGCCAAGAGACCCAGTACTTC
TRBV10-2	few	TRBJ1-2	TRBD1	CASSETGGHGYTF	TGCGCCAGCAGTGAAACAGGGGGCCATGGCTACACCTTC
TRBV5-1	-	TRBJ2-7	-	CASRIGQGLSLEQYF	TGCGCCAGCAGAATCGGGCAGGGTCTCTCTCTCGAGCAGTACTTC
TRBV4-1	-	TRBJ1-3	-	CASSLTITGVLGNTIYF	TGCGCCAGCAGCCTTACCATCACAGGCGTGCTTGGAAACACCATATATTTT
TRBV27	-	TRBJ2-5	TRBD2	CASSLWTSGGGTQYF	TGTGCCAGCAGTTTGTGGACTAGTGGGGGAGGGACCCAGTACTTC
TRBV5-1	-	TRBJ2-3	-	CASSWGGGADTQYF	TGCGCCAGCAGCTGGGGAGGGGGGGCAGATACGCAGTATTTT
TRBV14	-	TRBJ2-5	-	CASSQKFAGYQEAQYF	TGTGCCAGCAGCCAAAAGTTTGCGGGATACCAAGAGGCCCAGTACTTC
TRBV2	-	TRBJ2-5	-	CASTRITAGETQYF	TGTGCAAGCACCAGGATTACAGCGGGAGAGACCCAGTACTTC
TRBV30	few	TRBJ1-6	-	CAWRFLGGNSPLHF	TGTGCCTGGAGGTTTCTGGGAGGCAATTCACCCCTCCACTTT
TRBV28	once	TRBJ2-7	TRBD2	CASSSFARGMRGEQYF	TGTGCCAGCAGTTCCTTTGCGCGGGGGATGAGGGGCGAGCAGTACTTC
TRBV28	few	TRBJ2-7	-	CASSLGGEQYF	TGTGCCAGCAGTCTCGGAGGCGAGCAGTACTTC
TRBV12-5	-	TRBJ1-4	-	CASGLSGTRGEKLFF	TGTGCTAGTGGTTTATCCGGGACAAGGGGTGAAAAACTGTTTTTT
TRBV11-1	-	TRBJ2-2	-	CASSPLEAHGELFF	TGTGCCAGCAGCCCTCTAGAAGCGCACGGGGAGCTGTTTTTT
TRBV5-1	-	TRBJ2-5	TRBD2	CASSLGGGGTQYF	TGCGCCAGCAGCTTGGGGGGGGGAGGGACCCAGTACTTC
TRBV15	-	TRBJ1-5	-	CATSRVPRGTGQPQHF	TGTGCCACCAGCAGAGTCCCTCGAGGTACCGGGCAGCCCCAGCATTTT
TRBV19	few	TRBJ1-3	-	CASSLPGSGNTIYF	TGTGCCAGTAGTCTTCCAGGGTCCGGAAACACCATATATTTT
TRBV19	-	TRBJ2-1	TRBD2	CASSASWTRRFPFYNEQFF	TGTGCCAGTAGTGCATCTTGGACTAGGAGGTTCCCGTTTTACAATGAGCAGTTCTTC
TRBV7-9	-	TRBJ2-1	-	CASSFGRANEQFF	TGTGCCAGCAGCTTCGGCAGGGCCAATGAGCAGTTCTTC
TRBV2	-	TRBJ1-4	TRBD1	CASRARTGVSEKLFF	TGTGCCAGCAGAGCCCGGACAGGGGTTAGTGAAAAACTGTTTTTT
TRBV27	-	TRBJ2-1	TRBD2	CASSSVGGGGSSYNEQFF	TGTGCCAGCAGTTCGGTTGGGGGGGGTGGGAGCTCCTACAATGAGCAGTTCTTC
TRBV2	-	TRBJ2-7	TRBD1	CASSTDRGREQYF	TGTGCCAGCAGTACTGACAGGGGCAGGGAGCAGTACTTC
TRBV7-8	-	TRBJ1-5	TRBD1	CASSLGWMRQGLSNQPQHF	TGTGCCAGCAGCTTAGGGTGGATGAGACAGGGCCTTAGCAATCAGCCCCAGCATTTT
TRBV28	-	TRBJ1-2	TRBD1	CASSSPTGGNYGYTF	TGTGCCAGCAGCTCCCCGACAGGGGGGAACTATGGCTACACCTTC
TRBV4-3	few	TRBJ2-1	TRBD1	CASSQDRGPTEQFF	TGCGCCAGCAGCCAGGACAGGGGGCCCACTGAGCAGTTCTTC
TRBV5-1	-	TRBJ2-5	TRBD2	CASSTLAGRQETQYF	TGCGCCAGCAGCACCCTAGCGGGAAGACAAGAGACCCAGTACTTC
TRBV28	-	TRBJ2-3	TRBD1	CASHTGGEWTDTQYF	TGTGCCAGCCATACAGGGGGCGAGTGGACAGATACGCAGTATTTT
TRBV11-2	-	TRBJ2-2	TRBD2	CASSLGTSGRASTGELFF	TGTGCCAGCAGCTTAGGGACTAGCGGGAGAGCCAGCACCGGGGAGCTGTTTTTT